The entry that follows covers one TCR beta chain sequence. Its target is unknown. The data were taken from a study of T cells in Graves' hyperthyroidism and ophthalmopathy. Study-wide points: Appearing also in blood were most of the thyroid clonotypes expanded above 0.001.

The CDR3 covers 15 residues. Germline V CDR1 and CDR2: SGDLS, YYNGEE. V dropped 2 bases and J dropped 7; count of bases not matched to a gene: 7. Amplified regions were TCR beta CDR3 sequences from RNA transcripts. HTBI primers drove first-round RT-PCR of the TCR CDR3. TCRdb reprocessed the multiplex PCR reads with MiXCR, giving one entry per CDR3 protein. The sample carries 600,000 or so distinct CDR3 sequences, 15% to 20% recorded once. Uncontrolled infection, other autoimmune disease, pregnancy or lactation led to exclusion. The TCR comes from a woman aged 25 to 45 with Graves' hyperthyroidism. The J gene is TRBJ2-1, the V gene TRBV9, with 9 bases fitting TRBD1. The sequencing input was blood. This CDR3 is CASSVGTGPMNEQFF. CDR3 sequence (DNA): TGTGCCAGCAGCGTTGGGACAGGGCCAATGAATGAGCAGTTCTTC.